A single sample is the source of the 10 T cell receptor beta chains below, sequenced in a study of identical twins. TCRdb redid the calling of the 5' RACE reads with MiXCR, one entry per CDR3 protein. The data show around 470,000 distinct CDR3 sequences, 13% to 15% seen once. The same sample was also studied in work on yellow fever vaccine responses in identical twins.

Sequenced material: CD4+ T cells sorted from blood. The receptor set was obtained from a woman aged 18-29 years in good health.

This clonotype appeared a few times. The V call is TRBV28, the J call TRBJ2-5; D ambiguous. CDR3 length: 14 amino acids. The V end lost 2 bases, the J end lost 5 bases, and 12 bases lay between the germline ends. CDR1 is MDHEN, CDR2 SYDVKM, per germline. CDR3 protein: CASSLSRQKETQYF. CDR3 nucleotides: TGTGCCAGCAGTTTAAGCCGGCAAAAGGAGACCCAGTACTTC. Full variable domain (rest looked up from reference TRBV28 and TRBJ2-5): DVKVTQSSRYLVKRTGEKVFLECVQDMDHENMFWYRQDPGLGLRLIYFSYDVKMKEKGDIPEGYSVSREKKERFSLILESASTNQTSMYLCASSLSRQKETQYFGPGTRLLVL.

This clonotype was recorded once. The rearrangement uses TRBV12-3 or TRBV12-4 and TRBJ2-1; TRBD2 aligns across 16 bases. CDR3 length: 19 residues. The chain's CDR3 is CTRSFRDRGTSGRVNEQFF. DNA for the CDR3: TGTACCCGCAGTTTCCGGGACAGGGGGACTAGCGGGAGGGTGAATGAGCAGTTCTTC.

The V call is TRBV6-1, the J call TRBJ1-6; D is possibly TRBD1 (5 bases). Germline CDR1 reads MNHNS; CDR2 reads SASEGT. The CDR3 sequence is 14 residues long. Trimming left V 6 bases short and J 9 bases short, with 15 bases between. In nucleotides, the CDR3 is TGTGCCAGCAGCAGTAGGGGCGAGGGTTCACCCCTCCACTTT. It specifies CASSSRGEGSPLHF.

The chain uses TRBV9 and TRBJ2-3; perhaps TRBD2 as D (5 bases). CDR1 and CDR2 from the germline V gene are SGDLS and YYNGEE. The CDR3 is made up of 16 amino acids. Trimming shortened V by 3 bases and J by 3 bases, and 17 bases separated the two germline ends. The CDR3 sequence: CASSAGGIDRTDTQYF. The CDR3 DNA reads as TGTGCCAGCAGCGCAGGAGGTATTGATCGAACAGATACGCAGTATTTT.

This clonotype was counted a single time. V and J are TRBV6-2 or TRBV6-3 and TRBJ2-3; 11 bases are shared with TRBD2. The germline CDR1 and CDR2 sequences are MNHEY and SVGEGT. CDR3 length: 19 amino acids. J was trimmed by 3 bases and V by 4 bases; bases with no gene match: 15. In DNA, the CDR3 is TGTGCCAGCAGTTCTCAAAGACTAGCGGGACGTCTAGGGACAGATACGCAGTATTTT. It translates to CASSSQRLAGRLGTDTQYF.

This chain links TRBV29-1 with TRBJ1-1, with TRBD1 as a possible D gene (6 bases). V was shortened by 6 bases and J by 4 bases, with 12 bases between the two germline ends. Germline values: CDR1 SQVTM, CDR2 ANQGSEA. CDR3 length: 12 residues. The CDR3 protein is CSVVQGATEAFF. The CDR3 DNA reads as TGCAGCGTGGTACAGGGAGCCACTGAAGCTTTCTTT.

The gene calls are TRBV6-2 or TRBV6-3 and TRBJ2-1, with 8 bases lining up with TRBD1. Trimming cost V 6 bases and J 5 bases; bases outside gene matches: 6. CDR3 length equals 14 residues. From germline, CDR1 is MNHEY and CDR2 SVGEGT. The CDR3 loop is CASSSDRGNNEQFF. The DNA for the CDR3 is TGTGCCAGCAGCTCTGACAGGGGCAACAATGAGCAGTTCTTC.

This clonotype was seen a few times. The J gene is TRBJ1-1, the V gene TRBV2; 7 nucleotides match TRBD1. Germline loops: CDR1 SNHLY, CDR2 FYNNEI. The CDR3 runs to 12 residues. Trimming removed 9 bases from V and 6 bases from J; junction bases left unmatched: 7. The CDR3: CASGTAPPEAFF. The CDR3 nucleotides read TGTGCCAGTGGGACAGCTCCGCCTGAAGCTTTCTTT.

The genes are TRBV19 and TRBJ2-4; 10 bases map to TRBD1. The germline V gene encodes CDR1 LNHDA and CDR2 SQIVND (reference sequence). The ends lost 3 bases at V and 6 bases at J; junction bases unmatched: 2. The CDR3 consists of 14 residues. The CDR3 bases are TGTGCCAGTAGTATCCGGGACAGGGGAAACATTCAGTACTTC. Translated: CASSIRDRGNIQYF.

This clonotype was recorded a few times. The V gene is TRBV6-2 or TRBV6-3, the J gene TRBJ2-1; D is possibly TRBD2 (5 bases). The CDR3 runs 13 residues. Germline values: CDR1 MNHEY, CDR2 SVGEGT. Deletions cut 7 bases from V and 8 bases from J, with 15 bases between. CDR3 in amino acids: CASKTPMEDEQFF. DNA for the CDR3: TGTGCCAGCAAAACCCCTATGGAGGATGAGCAGTTCTTC.